This T cell receptor (beta chain) was profiled in a study of T cell responses to AZD1222 COVID-19 vaccine. On this clone: Its antigen is not known.

With 6 bases removed from V and 4 bases from J, the gap between germline ends came to 7 bases. The CDR3 totals 11 residues. Per the germline V gene, CDR1 is DFQATT and CDR2 is SNEGSKA (reference sequence). The study, taken as a whole, reports: Increased Spike-specific TCR breadth and depth were observed after two AZD1222 doses.

Some clones are missing from TCRdb's copy, which holds only in-frame ones; the method was immunoSEQ multiplex PCR. The table lists fewer than 130,000 clones, under 95% of them singletons. This sequence joins TRBV20-1 and TRBJ1-3, with a possible D match to TRBD1 (5 bases). This TCR came from an adult in good health. The source material was peripheral blood, sampled on day 0 of AZD1222 vaccination. CDR3 in DNA: TGCAGTGCGGGACCCGGAAACACCATATATTTT. Its translation is CSAGPGNTIYF.